This T cell receptor (beta chain) was recorded in a study of breast tumors, draining lymph nodes, adjacent tissues. Notes on the study in general: Compared with lymph nodes, tumors were less diverse; compared with nontumor tissue, more. Luminal-like breast cancer showed significantly higher tumor–nontumor repertoire similarity than basal-like. Data fit most tumor T cells coming from lymph node, expanding in tumor.

TCRdb reprocessed the multiplex PCR reads via MiXCR and lists one record per CDR3 protein. In the table there are around 110,000 distinct CDR3 sequences, approximately 28% of which are singletons. Axillary draining lymph nodes of breast cancer patients supplied the node samples. This clonotype was detected many times. The antigen remains unidentified. The receptor was derived from a female donor with breast cancer. Some clones in this sample may be carry-over from other donors' samples. Sequenced sample: axillary lymph node tissue.

The CDR3 sequence: CASSAWGYQETQYF. For the CDR3, the DNA is TGTGCCAGCAGCGCGTGGGGGTACCAAGAGACCCAGTACTTC. This chain uses TRBV9 with TRBJ2-5; either TRBD1 or TRBD2 may fit D (5 bases each). Trimming took 3 bases from V and 0 from J, leaving 9 bases between them. The CDR3 extends over 14 amino acids. The germline CDR1 and CDR2 sequences are SGDLS and YYNGEE. Drawing the rest from reference TRBV9 and TRBJ2-5, the complete variable domain is DSGVTQTPKHLITATGQRVTLRCSPRSGDLSVYWYQQSLDQGLQFLIQYYNGEERAKGNILERFSAQQFPDLHSELNLSSLELGDSALYFCASSAWGYQETQYFGPGTRLLVL.